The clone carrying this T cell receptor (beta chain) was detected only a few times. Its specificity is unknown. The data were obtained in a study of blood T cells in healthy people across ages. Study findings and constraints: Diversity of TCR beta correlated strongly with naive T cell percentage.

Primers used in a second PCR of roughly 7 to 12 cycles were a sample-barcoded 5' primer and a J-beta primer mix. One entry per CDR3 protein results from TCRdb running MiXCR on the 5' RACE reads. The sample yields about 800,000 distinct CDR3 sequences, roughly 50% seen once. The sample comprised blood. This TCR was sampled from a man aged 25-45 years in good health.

The CDR3 DNA sequence: TGTGCCAGCAGCCATGACAGCACAGATACGCAGTATTTT. It codes for CASSHDSTDTQYF. The V gene is TRBV9, the J gene TRBJ2-3, with D unresolved. The V and J ends lost 4 bases and 0 bases respectively, with 6 bases between them. The germline gives CDR1 SGDLS, CDR2 YYNGEE. CDR3 size: 13 residues.